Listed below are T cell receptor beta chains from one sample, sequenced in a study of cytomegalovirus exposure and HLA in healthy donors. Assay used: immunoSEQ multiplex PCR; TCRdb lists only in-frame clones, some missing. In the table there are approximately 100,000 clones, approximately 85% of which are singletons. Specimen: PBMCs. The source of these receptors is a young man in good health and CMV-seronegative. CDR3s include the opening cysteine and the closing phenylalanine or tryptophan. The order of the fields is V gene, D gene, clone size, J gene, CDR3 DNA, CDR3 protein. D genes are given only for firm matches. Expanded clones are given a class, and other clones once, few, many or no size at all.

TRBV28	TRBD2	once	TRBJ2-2	TGTGCCAGCAGCCCTGGGGGGGTAGTCGGGGAGCTGTTTTTT	CASSPGGVVGELFF
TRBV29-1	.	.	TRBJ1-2	TGCAGCGTTAGTTCAGGGGTCCTCTATGGCTACACCTTC	CSVSSGVLYGYTF
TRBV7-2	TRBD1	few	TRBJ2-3	TGTGCCTCACAACGAGACAGGGGGCTTGAAGATACGCAGTATTTT	CASQRDRGLEDTQYF
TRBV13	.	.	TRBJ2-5	TGTGCCAGCAGCTCGACACTTAGGGGAGGAAGAGAGACCCAGTACTTC	CASSSTLRGGRETQYF
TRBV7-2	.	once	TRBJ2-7	TGTGCCAGCAGCGCCGGGTCCTACGAGCAGTACTTC	CASSAGSYEQYF
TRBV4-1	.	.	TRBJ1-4	TGCGCCAGCAGCCAAGCGGTGAGCGGTAATGAAAAACTGTTTTTT	CASSQAVSGNEKLFF
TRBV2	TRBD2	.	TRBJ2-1	TGTGCCAGCACCCTAGCGGAATACAATGAGCAGTTCTTC	CASTLAEYNEQFF
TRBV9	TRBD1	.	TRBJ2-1	TGTGCCAGCTCGGACAGGAGCTCCTACAATGAGCAGTTCTTC	CASSDRSSYNEQFF
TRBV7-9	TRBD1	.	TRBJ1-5	TGTGCCAGCAGCGGACAGGGACAGCCCCAGCATTTT	CASSGQGQPQHF
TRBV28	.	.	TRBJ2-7	TGTGCCAGCAGCATACCTAGCGTTGGGACCTACGAGCAGTACTTC	CASSIPSVGTYEQYF
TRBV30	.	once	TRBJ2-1	TGTGCCTGGAGTGTACGTGGCCCCGAGCAGTTCTTC	CAWSVRGPEQFF
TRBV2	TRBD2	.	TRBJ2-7	TGTGCCAGCAGTAGCTCCCCGGGACTAGCAGGAGTGCAGTACTTC	CASSSSPGLAGVQYF